The 8 T cell receptor beta chains below come from one sample, sequenced in a study of cytomegalovirus exposure and HLA in healthy donors. Libraries were prepared by immunoSEQ multiplex PCR; TCRdb keeps only in-frame clonotypes and omits some of them. The sample yields about 240,000 clones, about 90% seen once. The source material was PBMCs. These receptors all come from a woman in her twenties or thirties in good health and CMV-seropositive.

The gene calls are TRBV6-6 and TRBJ2-7; 11 positions agree with TRBD2. The CDR3 totals 14 residues. The junction had 6 bases not matched to a gene; V was cut back by 6 bases and J by 5 bases. CDR1 and CDR2 (germline): MNHNY, SVGAGI (reference sequence). CDR3 sequence: CASSPTSGSDEQYF. CDR3 nucleotides: TGTGCCAGCAGCCCAACTAGCGGGAGCGACGAGCAGTACTTC.

This sequence joins TRBV13 and TRBJ2-4; 14 bases match TRBD2. Losses at the gene ends were 0 bases for V and 0 bases for J; bases not matched to a gene: 13. In germline, CDR1 is PRHDT, CDR2 FYEKMQ (reference sequence). CDR3 length: 22 residues. CDR3 coding DNA: TGTGCCAGCAGCTTAGGTTCGAGAACGACTAGCGGGAGGGGCGTAGCCAAAAACATTCAGTACTTC. It yields the protein CASSLGSRTTSGRGVAKNIQYF. The whole variable domain, filled in from reference TRBV13 and TRBJ2-4, reads AAGVIQSPRHLIKEKRETATLKCYPIPRHDTVYWYQQGPGQDPQFLISFYEKMQSDKGSIPDRFSAQQFSDYHSELNMSSLELGDSALYFCASSLGSRTTSGRGVAKNIQYFGAGTRLSVL.

The chain joins TRBV5-1 to TRBJ1-2, with D possibly matching TRBD1 (5 bases). CDR1 and CDR2 from the germline V gene are SGHRS and YFSETQ. V lost 0 bases and J 4 bases, leaving 10 bases between the germline ends. The CDR3 is 14 amino acids. The chain's CDR3 is CASSLGAGIYGYTF. The DNA for the CDR3 is TGCGCCAGCAGCTTGGGTGCAGGGATCTATGGCTACACCTTC.

This chain uses TRBV28 with TRBJ2-7; TRBD2 matches 7 bases. Trimming removed 6 bases from V and 3 bases from J; junction bases left unmatched: 11. This CDR3 comprises 15 residues. Germline assignment: CDR1 MDHEN and CDR2 SYDVKM. CDR3 nucleotides: TGTGCCAGCAGGCCACTTGTAGCGGGCCGCTACGAGCAGTACTTC. This gives the protein CASRPLVAGRYEQYF.

V gene TRBV6-1 combines with J gene TRBJ2-1; tentative D call: TRBD1 (5 bases). The CDR3 is 14 residues long. CDR1 is MNHNS, CDR2 SASEGT, per germline. The V gene lost 4 bases and the J gene lost 5 bases, with 12 bases spanning the gap. CDR3 residues: CASSAKFRDNEQFF. The DNA for the CDR3 is TGTGCCAGCAGTGCGAAATTCAGGGACAATGAGCAGTTCTTC.

This chain connects TRBV28 to TRBJ1-4; TRBD1 matches at 7 bases. After removal of 6 bases from V and 11 bases from J, the junction contained 12 bases not matched to a gene. The CDR3 runs 14 residues. Germline V gene lookup returns CDR1 MDHEN and CDR2 SYDVKM. CDR3 sequence: CASSPSTGSQKLFF. For the CDR3, the DNA is TGTGCCAGCAGCCCTTCGACAGGGTCCCAGAAACTGTTTTTT.

This clone was detected once. The rearrangement links TRBV28 to TRBJ1-1, with TRBD1 as a possible D gene (5 bases). This CDR3 has 14 residues. Germline CDR1 MDHEN, CDR2 SYDVKM. With 2 bases removed from V and 4 bases from J, the gap between germline ends came to 11 bases. CDR3: CASSLGVTGTEAFF. The CDR3 DNA is TGTGCCAGCAGTTTAGGAGTTACAGGCACTGAAGCTTTCTTT.

The chain has TRBV9 and TRBJ2-3; 9 bases fit TRBD1. The CDR3 length is 15 residues. Germline-derived CDR1 and CDR2 are SGDLS and YYNGEE. Germline trimming cut 4 bases from V and 0 bases from J; bases unmatched to any gene: 3. CDR3 residues: CASSSGQGSTDTQYF. DNA of the CDR3: TGTGCCAGCAGCTCCGGACAGGGGAGCACAGATACGCAGTATTTT. Full variable domain (missing parts from reference TRBV9 and TRBJ2-3): DSGVTQTPKHLITATGQRVTLRCSPRSGDLSVYWYQQSLDQGLQFLIQYYNGEERAKGNILERFSAQQFPDLHSELNLSSLELGDSALYFCASSSGQGSTDTQYFGPGTRLTVL.